Presented here are 8 T cell receptor beta chains from one specimen sequenced in a study of T cells in Graves' hyperthyroidism and ophthalmopathy. Researchers took RNA transcripts and amplified the TCR beta CDR3 regions from them. The study used the HTBI primer set for a first-round RT-PCR of the TCR CDR3. MiXCR, run by TCRdb on the multiplex PCR reads, gives a single entry per CDR3 protein. The sample gives about 350,000 distinct CDR3 sequences, 15% to 20% of which show up once; roughly 15% is in the top ten. Specimen: blood. These receptors were taken from a woman aged 40 to 50 with Graves' ophthalmopathy.

This clonotype was seen repeatedly, ten times or more. The rearrangement joins TRBV28 to TRBJ2-7; D is ambiguous. Trimming took off 3 bases at V and 6 bases at J, with 6 bases between the two ends. The CDR3 extends over 11 amino acids. Germline CDR1 MDHEN, CDR2 SYDVKM. This CDR3 is CASSFPPEQYF. CDR3 in DNA: TGTGCCAGCAGTTTCCCTCCCGAGCAGTACTTC.

Note on this clonotype: The junction and the germline gene differ at one end; a read error may be behind it. CDR3 loop: CASRGTLTRHYGYSF. In nucleotides, the CDR3 is TGTGCCAGCAGAGGGACATTGACGAGACACTATGGCTACAGCTTC. V and J are TRBV6-1 and TRBJ1-2, with D possibly being TRBD1 (6 bases). Germline assignment: CDR1 MNHNS and CDR2 SASEGT. This CDR3 is 15 amino acids long.

This clonotype was counted at least ten times. V gene TRBV28 combines with J gene TRBJ2-4, with TRBD2 as a possible D gene (5 bases). The CDR3 loop spans 19 amino acids. The V gene's germline CDR1 is MDHEN and CDR2 SYDVKM. V was shortened by 3 bases and J by 0 bases, with 21 bases between the two germline ends. The CDR3 sequence is CASSLPLATNPLAKNIQYF. DNA of the CDR3: TGTGCCAGCAGTTTGCCGCTAGCCACAAATCCCCTAGCCAAAAACATTCAGTACTTC. Combining the CDR3 with reference TRBV28 and TRBJ2-4 gives the whole variable domain DVKVTQSSRYLVKRTGEKVFLECVQDMDHENMFWYRQDPGLGLRLIYFSYDVKMKEKGDIPEGYSVSREKKERFSLILESASTNQTSMYLCASSLPLATNPLAKNIQYFGAGTRLSVL.

A single count supports this clonotype. The V and J genes are TRBV6-1 and TRBJ2-7; D uncertain. V lost 8 bases, J lost 4 bases, and 18 bases lay in between. Germline V CDR1 and CDR2: MNHNS, SASEGT. This CDR3 has 14 residues. CDR3 nucleotides: TGTGCCAGCCGACCGTTGGAGTCGTTATACGAGCAGTACTTC. Amino acids: CASRPLESLYEQYF.

This clonotype was picked up many times. The chain couples TRBV30 to TRBJ1-1, with no clear D. The CDR3 spans 13 residues. CDR1 GTSNPN and CDR2 SVGIG come from the germline V gene (reference sequence). V lost 4 bases and J 2 bases, leaving 11 bases between the germline ends. The CDR3, as DNA: TGTGCCTGGACCGTCGGGGTAAACACTGAAGCTTTCTTT. It yields the protein CAWTVGVNTEAFF.

The table lists this clonotype with many counts. V is TRBV24-1 and J is TRBJ2-7; D may match TRBD1 or TRBD2 (5 bases each). Germline values: CDR1 KGHDR, CDR2 SFDVKD. The ends were cut back, 6 bases at V and 0 bases at J, with 11 bases in the middle. This CDR3 is 14 amino acids long. The CDR3 is CATSRGRSSYEQYF. The CDR3 DNA is TGTGCCACCAGTCGGGGCAGGAGCTCCTACGAGCAGTACTTC.

The sample holds many counts of this clonotype. This chain links TRBV3-1 with TRBJ2-2, with 10 bases matching TRBD2. CDR1 LGHDT and CDR2 YNNKEL come from the germline V gene (reference sequence). The trim removed 4 bases at V and 1 base at J, leaving 12 bases unmatched. The CDR3 length is 19 residues. The CDR3 sequence: CASSPDLAGAPWNTGELFF. CDR3 DNA: TGTGCCAGCAGCCCAGATCTAGCGGGGGCACCTTGGAACACCGGGGAGCTGTTTTTT.

This clonotype was counted ten times or more. The J gene is TRBJ1-6, the V gene TRBV28; D not certain. V lost 3 bases to trimming and J lost 8 bases, with 11 bases between them. The V gene's germline CDR1 is MDHEN and CDR2 SYDVKM. The CDR3 spans 14 residues. CDR3 nucleotide sequence: TGTGCCAGCAGTTTTAACGTCAGAGATTCACCCCTCCACTTT. Translation: CASSFNVRDSPLHF.